A selection of T cell receptor beta chains follows, all from one sample in a study of shared clonotypes between healthy human individuals. Assay: immunoSEQ multiplex PCR; the TCRdb copy retains only in-frame clones and omits some. The sample holds 450,000 to 550,000 clones, about four fifths seen once. The specimen was PBMCs. These receptors came from a woman aged 35 to 49 in good health. Some clones in this sample may be carry-over from other donors' samples. Each CDR3 is given with its conserved first and last residue. A D gene is named only where the DNA matches it firmly. Clone size appears in some rows only: once, few, many, or a class for an expanded clone.

D,size,J,V,DNA,CDR3
NA,NA,TRBJ2-3,TRBV27,TGTGCCAGCAAACTTAGCGGACAAACGGATACGCAGTATTTT,CASKLSGQTDTQYF
TRBD2,NA,TRBJ2-3,TRBV7-8,TGTGCCAGCAGCACCGGACTAGCGGGTATCACAGATACGCAGTATTTT,CASSTGLAGITDTQYF
NA,NA,TRBJ2-7,TRBV11-2,TGTGCCAGCAGCTTAGGAATCGGGGAGCAGTACTTC,CASSLGIGEQYF
NA,NA,TRBJ1-3,TRBV9,TGTGCCAGCAGCGTAGGCCTTGGAAACACCATATATTTT,CASSVGLGNTIYF
TRBD2,few,TRBJ2-5,TRBV5-1,TGCGCCAGCAGCTTGTCGGGACTAGCGGGAGTGGAGACCCAGTACTTC,CASSLSGLAGVETQYF
TRBD2,few,TRBJ2-7,TRBV7-2,TGTGCCAGCAGCTTAACTAGCGGGAGGGCCGGCTACGAGCAGTACTTC,CASSLTSGRAGYEQYF
NA,NA,TRBJ2-1,TRBV27,TGTGCCAGCAGTAAGGGTAACAATGAGCAGTTCTTC,CASSKGNNEQFF
NA,NA,TRBJ1-4,TRBV19,TGTGCCAGTAGTATCCGACAGCTTAATGAAAAACTGTTTTTT,CASSIRQLNEKLFF
TRBD2,NA,TRBJ2-3,TRBV7-9,TGTGCCAGCAGGGCGGGAGGCCCACGGGATACGCAGTATTTT,CASRAGGPRDTQYF
NA,NA,TRBJ2-5,TRBV9,TGTGCCAGCGGAGACAGGCAACGGGAGACCCAGTACTTC,CASGDRQRETQYF
NA,NA,TRBJ1-1,TRBV19,TGTGCCAGTAGGCATGCGGGACACCCCTTGCGGAACACTGAAGCTTTCTTT,CASRHAGHPLRNTEAFF
NA,NA,TRBJ2-1,TRBV6-4,TGTGCCAGCAGACCCGGGACTCAGTCCTACAATGAGCAGTTCTTC,CASRPGTQSYNEQFF
NA,NA,TRBJ2-6,TRBV11-1,TGTGCCAGCAGGAAGTTAGGAAGCTCTGGGGCCAACGTCCTGACTTTC,CASRKLGSSGANVLTF
NA,NA,TRBJ2-3,TRBV19,TGTGCCAGTAGTATGCGAAGAGAAGGCACAGATACGCAGTATTTT,CASSMRREGTDTQYF
NA,NA,TRBJ1-1,TRBV28,TGTGCCAGCAGTCCCGGAAGCCTTCAGGAAGCTTTCTTT,CASSPGSLQEAFF
NA,once,TRBJ1-1,TRBV28,TGTGCCAGCAGTTCCCAGGGACGGGAAGCTTTCTTT,CASSSQGREAFF
NA,once,TRBJ2-2,TRBV4-2,TGTGCCAGCAGCCAAGAAAGGGTCACCGGGGAGCTGTTTTTT,CASSQERVTGELFF
TRBD1,NA,TRBJ2-3,TRBV5-6,TGTGCCAGCAGCACTAAAAACAGGGGGCGCCTCACAGATACGCAGTATTTT,CASSTKNRGRLTDTQYF
NA,NA,TRBJ2-3,TRBV28,TGTGCCAGCAGATCACCGGGACTTAACACAGATACGCAGTATTTT,CASRSPGLNTDTQYF
TRBD2,few,TRBJ2-7,TRBV25-1,TGTGCCAGCAGTGCCCCCGGGGGGGTCTACGAGCAGTACTTC,CASSAPGGVYEQYF
TRBD2,NA,TRBJ2-1,TRBV11-2,TGTGCCGCGACCCAGGGACTAGCGGGATACGGTGAGCAGTTCTTC,CAATQGLAGYGEQFF
NA,NA,TRBJ1-5,TRBV6-1,TGTGCCAGCAATAATGGGGGGCTGCATCAGCCCCAGCATTTT,CASNNGGLHQPQHF
NA,NA,TRBJ2-7,TRBV27,TGTGCCAGCAGCCCTAGGGGGTCGTACTACGAGCAGTACTTC,CASSPRGSYYEQYF
NA,NA,TRBJ1-1,TRBV28,TGTGCCAGCAAAGACAGGCCCACTGAAGCTTTCTTT,CASKDRPTEAFF
NA,many,TRBJ2-1,TRBV7-8,TGTGCCAGCAGCTTAAGGTGGGAGGAGAATGAGCAGTTCTTC,CASSLRWEENEQFF
NA,NA,TRBJ1-2,TRBV28,TGTGCCAGCAGTACCCCGTCGGGGGCTCGTGGCTACACCTTC,CASSTPSGARGYTF
TRBD2,NA,TRBJ2-5,TRBV7-3,TGTGCCAGCAGCTTTATTAGCGGGCCCCAAGAGACCCAGTACTTC,CASSFISGPQETQYF
TRBD1,NA,TRBJ2-5,TRBV15,TGTGCCACCAGCAGGCCAGACAGGGATCAAGAGACCCAGTACTTC,CATSRPDRDQETQYF
TRBD2,NA,TRBJ2-1,TRBV7-8,TGTGCCAGCAGCTTCATTGGCGGGAGTACCTACAATGAGCAGTTCTTC,CASSFIGGSTYNEQFF
NA,NA,TRBJ2-5,TRBV4-3,TGCGCCAGCAGCCAAGTAGGAGGGGCGGGGCAAGAGACCCAGTACTTC,CASSQVGGAGQETQYF
TRBD2,few,TRBJ2-1,TRBV6-4,TGTGCCAGCAGTAAGGGACTAGCCGGGGGGGAGCAGTTCTTC,CASSKGLAGGEQFF
NA,NA,TRBJ2-7,TRBV27,TGTGCCAGCAGCCCGGGAAGAGGGACCTACGAGCAGTACTTC,CASSPGRGTYEQYF
TRBD2,NA,TRBJ2-1,TRBV7-8,TGTGCCAGCAGCTATTCTAGCGGGGGTTACAATGAGCAGTTCTTC,CASSYSSGGYNEQFF
TRBD1,NA,TRBJ2-1,TRBV19,TGTGCCAGTAGTATGGGGACAGTCTCCTACAATGAGCAGTTCTTC,CASSMGTVSYNEQFF
NA,NA,TRBJ2-1,TRBV28,TGTGCCAGCACGGGGAATGAGCAGTTCTTC,CASTGNEQFF
NA,NA,TRBJ1-1,TRBV9,TGTGCCAGCAGCGTAGAATGGGCTATGAACACTGAAGCTTTCTTT,CASSVEWAMNTEAFF
TRBD2,NA,TRBJ2-3,TRBV29-1,TGCAGCGTTGAGACTAGCGGGAGAACAGATACGCAGTATTTT,CSVETSGRTDTQYF
NA,NA,TRBJ2-3,TRBV7-2,TGTGCCAGCAGCTTAGTTGGCCAGGGAGGCGATACGCAGTATTTT,CASSLVGQGGDTQYF
NA,NA,TRBJ1-5,TRBV13,TGTGCCAGCAGCCCTCCAGGGAAACAGCCCCAGCATTTT,CASSPPGKQPQHF